This TCR beta chain was sequenced for a study of blood T cell repertoires in COVID-19. This CDR3 is built from 15 residues. Germline V gene data show CDR1 as DFQATT and CDR2 as SNEGSKA (reference sequence). V was clipped by 3 bases and J by 5 bases; unmatched bases: 11. Source study methods: Amplification of reference gene primers was used by the study to estimate nucleated cell counts. Some clones are missing from TCRdb's copy, which holds only in-frame ones; the method was immunoSEQ multiplex PCR. V and J calls plus clone size are reproduced from that table; the DNA served to infer D and trimming. The table records about 60,000 clones, 83% of them present only once.

This TCR was sampled from a man aged 45 to 65 with COVID-19, enrolled during active disease. Material for sequencing was peripheral blood. The rearrangement uses TRBV20-1 and TRBJ2-5, with TRBD1 matching over 8 bases. For the CDR3, the DNA is TGCAGTGCTAGTGACAGGGGACCCCGGGTGGAGACCCAGTACTTC. Protein product: CSASDRGPRVETQYF.